These 26 T cell receptor beta chains were all obtained from the same sample, sequenced in a study of cytomegalovirus exposure and HLA in healthy donors. The PCR was carried out with 60 Vbeta primers and 13 Jbeta primers. Using immunoSEQ multiplex PCR, the repertoire was profiled, and TCRdb retains in-frame clones only, with some absent. This repertoire shows about 100,000 clones, around 80% found once; its top ten account for less than 1.5%. Sample: PBMCs. The receptors come from a woman aged 18-35 years in good health and CMV-seronegative.

This clone was seen only once. The chain has TRBV19 and TRBJ2-5, with D perhaps TRBD1 (6 bases). Germline CDR1 is LNHDA and CDR2 is SQIVND (reference sequence). Trimming took off 5 bases at V and 2 bases at J, with 18 bases between the two ends. The CDR3 sequence is 16 residues long. The CDR3 DNA reads as TGTGCCAGTAGTCCTAGACAGGACCCGTTTCAAGAGACCCAGTACTTC. Residues: CASSPRQDPFQETQYF.

This clone has a single count. The V gene is TRBV28, the J gene TRBJ1-6; no definite D call. The CDR3 consists of 13 residues. Trimming took 6 bases from V and 6 from J, leaving 9 bases between them. The germline V gene encodes CDR1 MDHEN and CDR2 SYDVKM. The CDR3 protein is CASSRVFNSPLHF. In nucleotides, the CDR3 is TGTGCCAGCAGCCGGGTCTTTAATTCACCCCTCCACTTT.

In the case of this clone: Other nucleotide sequences from this sample produce the same CDR3. This sequence joins TRBV2 and TRBJ2-7, with TRBD1 as a possible D gene (6 bases). V gave up 6 bases and J gave up 0 bases, with 9 bases separating them. Germline values: CDR1 SNHLY, CDR2 FYNNEI. This CDR3 has 13 amino acids. Here the CDR3 DNA reads TGTGCCAGCAGGACAGGCGGCTCCTACGAGCAGTACTTC. Its translation: CASRTGGSYEQYF.

Concerning this clone itself: A much larger clonotype is one base distant, so this may be a read error. The genes are TRBV6-4 and TRBJ2-3, with D possibly matching TRBD1 (6 bases). This CDR3 has 15 residues. V gave up 3 bases and J gave up 0 bases, with 10 bases separating them. Looked up from germline, CDR1 is MRHNA and CDR2 is SNTAGT. CDR3 region: CASSEGRGSTDTQYF. The CDR3 nucleotides read TGTGCCAGCAGTGAGGGCAGGGGAAGCACAGATACGCAGTATTTT.

The chain is built from TRBV7-9 and TRBJ2-1; 11 bases are a match to TRBD2. Trimming took 5 bases from V and 0 from J; bases not matched to a gene: 9. The CDR3 is 18 residues long. Germline values: CDR1 SEHNR, CDR2 FQNEAQ (reference sequence). CDR3 sequence reads: CASSARSSGRNSYNEQFF. DNA of the CDR3: TGTGCCAGCAGCGCCCGATCTAGCGGGAGGAACTCCTACAATGAGCAGTTCTTC. Drawing the rest from reference TRBV7-9 and TRBJ2-1, the complete variable domain is DTGVSQNPRHKITKRGQNVTFRCDPISEHNRLYWYRQTLGQGPEFLTYFQNEAQLEKSRLLSDRFSAERPKGSFSTLEIQRTEQGDSAMYLCASSARSSGRNSYNEQFFGPGTRLTVL.

The CDR3 sequence is CASSSRSVGGYEQYF. The CDR3 DNA reads as TGTGCCAGTAGTTCGCGCTCGGTGGGGGGCTACGAGCAGTACTTC. V is TRBV19 and J is TRBJ2-7; D is possibly TRBD2 (6 bases). Germline V gene lookup returns CDR1 LNHDA and CDR2 SQIVND (reference sequence). Trimming shortened V by 5 bases and J by 3 bases, and 17 bases separated the two germline ends. The CDR3 is made up of 15 amino acids.

The genes are TRBV5-4 and TRBJ2-5; TRBD2 agrees at 7 bases. From germline, CDR1 is SGHNT and CDR2 YYREEE (reference sequence). Trimming at V came to 0 bases and at J to 3 bases, leaving 8 bases not matched to a gene. The length of the CDR3 is 16 residues. DNA for the CDR3: TGTGCCAGCAGCTTGGGGGGGGGTGCGGGAGAAGAGACCCAGTACTTC. Protein product: CASSLGGGAGEETQYF.

The chain is built from TRBV25-1 and TRBJ2-3; tentative D call: TRBD1 (7 bases). V was trimmed by 2 bases and J by 3 bases, leaving 15 bases between them. This CDR3 spans 16 amino acids. The germline gives CDR1 MGHDK, CDR2 SYGVNS. CDR3 protein: CASSEPRGVQTDTQYF. Written as DNA, the CDR3 is TGTGCCAGCAGTGAACCCAGGGGGGTGCAGACAGATACGCAGTATTTT.

This chain links TRBV28 with TRBJ2-7; D might be TRBD2 (5 bases). The CDR3 totals 15 residues. V was clipped by 6 bases and J by 0 bases, with 15 bases between them. Germline V gene lookup returns CDR1 MDHEN and CDR2 SYDVKM. The CDR3 region is CASSFGELGSYEQYF. The CDR3 DNA sequence: TGTGCCAGCAGCTTCGGGGAGCTTGGCTCCTACGAGCAGTACTTC. The variable domain in full, with the rest retrieved from reference TRBV28 and TRBJ2-7, is DVKVTQSSRYLVKRTGEKVFLECVQDMDHENMFWYRQDPGLGLRLIYFSYDVKMKEKGDIPEGYSVSREKKERFSLILESASTNQTSMYLCASSFGELGSYEQYFGPGTRLTVT.

This clone was picked up a small number of times. This rearrangement joins TRBV27 to TRBJ2-2; 7 bases are shared with TRBD2. Germline CDR1 reads MNHEY; CDR2 reads SMNVEV (reference sequence). With 11 bases clipped from V and 4 bases from J, the junction kept 16 bases outside the gene matches. This CDR3 is 16 amino acids long. The CDR3 DNA follows: TGTGCCGTGCGATTGGCGGGGGAATCAGCCACCGGGGAGCTGTTTTTT. It codes for CAVRLAGESATGELFF.

This chain links TRBV6-5 with TRBJ2-7; 12 positions match TRBD2. V lost 2 bases and J lost 2; bases outside the gene matches: 1. There are 15 residues in the CDR3. Germline CDR1 is MNHEY and CDR2 is SVGAGI. CDR3 nucleotide sequence: TGTGCCAGCAGTTACCGGACTAGCGGGACCTACGAGCAGTACTTC. Amino acids: CASSYRTSGTYEQYF.

This clone has just one count. The chain links TRBV4-3 to TRBJ1-3, with D possibly TRBD1 on 5 matching bases. V gave up 0 bases and J gave up 2 bases, with 20 bases separating them. CDR3 size: 19 residues. Germline CDR1 is LGHNA and CDR2 is YSLEER. The CDR3 nucleotides read TGCGCCAGCAGCCAAGATCGCCGGCGTCAGGGAATGGCTGGAAACACCATATATTTT. It is translated as CASSQDRRRQGMAGNTIYF.

The V gene is TRBV7-9, the J gene TRBJ2-5, with a tentative D call TRBD2 (6 bases). The CDR3 has 14 residues. Deletions cut 3 bases from V and 7 bases from J, with 15 bases between. Germline-derived CDR1 and CDR2 are SEHNR and FQNEAQ (reference sequence). The CDR3 reads CASSFRRDEMTQYF. In DNA form, the CDR3 reads TGTGCCAGCAGCTTTCGGAGGGACGAAATGACCCAGTACTTC.

This chain uses TRBV2 with TRBJ2-7, with TRBD1 identical over 8 bases. This CDR3 has 14 residues. V lost 5 bases, J lost 2 bases, and 5 bases stayed unmatched. Germline V gene sequence: CDR1 SNHLY, CDR2 FYNNEI. The CDR3 spells CASSWDRRTYEQYF. The CDR3 DNA sequence: TGTGCCAGCAGTTGGGACAGGAGAACCTACGAGCAGTACTTC.

The CDR3 DNA sequence: TGTGCCAGTAGTTTGTGGGCCGATGAGCAGTTCTTC. Translation gives CASSLWADEQFF. V usage is TRBV19 and J usage is TRBJ2-1; no clear D gene. The length of the CDR3 is 12 residues. Germline assignment: CDR1 LNHDA and CDR2 SQIVND (reference sequence). Trimming took off 5 bases at V and 8 bases at J, with 10 bases between the two ends.

The chain is built from TRBV6-6 and TRBJ2-5, with a tentative D call TRBD2 (7 bases). This CDR3 comprises 13 residues. CDR1 is MNHNY, CDR2 SVGAGI, per germline (reference sequence). Trimming shortened V by 1 base and J by 9 bases, and 12 bases separated the two germline ends. The DNA of the CDR3 is TGTGCCAGCAGTTACTGGGGGGGCGAGCCCCAGTACTTC. Amino acids: CASSYWGGEPQYF.

V gene TRBV25-1 combines with J gene TRBJ1-1; maybe TRBD1 (5 bases). V lost 0 bases, J lost 1 base, and 9 bases lay in between. The germline CDR1 and CDR2 sequences are MGHDK and SYGVNS. CDR3 length: 15 residues. CDR3 sequence: CASSEYPDKNTEAFF. CDR3 coding DNA: TGTGCCAGCAGTGAATACCCGGACAAGAACACTGAAGCTTTCTTT. Complete variable domain (other parts from reference TRBV25-1 and TRBJ1-1): EADIYQTPRYLVIGTGKKITLECSQTMGHDKMYWYQQDPGMELHLIHYSYGVNSTEKGDLSSESTVSRIRTEHFPLTLESARPSHTSQYLCASSEYPDKNTEAFFGQGTRLTVV.

The chain couples TRBV4-1 to TRBJ1-2; no reliable D call. The CDR3 loop spans 14 amino acids. Looked up from germline, CDR1 is MGHRA and CDR2 is YSYEKL. The V end lost 0 bases, the J end lost 5 bases, and 10 bases lay between the germline ends. CDR3 sequence reads: CASSQEWRVYGYTF. The CDR3 region has the DNA TGCGCCAGCAGCCAAGAATGGAGGGTGTATGGCTACACCTTC.

The chain combines TRBV27 with TRBJ2-1; 12 nucleotides line up with TRBD2. There are 17 residues in the CDR3. V dropped 5 bases and J dropped 10; count of bases not matched to a gene: 15. Germline V gene sequence: CDR1 MNHEY, CDR2 SMNVEV (reference sequence). For the CDR3, the DNA is TGTGCCAGCAGTGCCCGACTAGCGGGGGCCCCCGGGCTCGAGCAGTTCTTC. Protein product: CASSARLAGAPGLEQFF.

The chain links TRBV5-4 to TRBJ2-4; 7 bases are a match to TRBD1. This CDR3 is 14 amino acids long. V was clipped by 2 bases and J by 7 bases; unmatched bases: 6. CDR1 SGHNT and CDR2 YYREEE come from the germline V gene (reference sequence). The CDR3 DNA follows: TGTGCCAGCAGCTTCAGGGGGAACGCGAACATTCAGTACTTC. Protein: CASSFRGNANIQYF.

This chain connects TRBV29-1 to TRBJ1-2; D ambiguous. Germline V gene data show CDR1 as SQVTM and CDR2 as ANQGSEA. The CDR3 loop spans 11 amino acids. Trimming shortened V by 6 bases and J by 1 base, and 6 bases separated the two germline ends. The CDR3: CSVEVNYGYTF. The CDR3 nucleotides read TGCAGCGTAGAGGTTAACTATGGCTACACCTTC.

This clone was observed once. This chain links TRBV19 with TRBJ1-1, with D perhaps matching TRBD1 (5 bases). The germline V gene encodes CDR1 LNHDA and CDR2 SQIVND (reference sequence). V lost 7 bases and J lost 6, with 15 bases in between. The length of the CDR3 is 13 residues. CDR3 nucleotide sequence: TGTGCCAGTAAGGTAGTGGGGCCGGCTGAAGCTTTCTTT. Its protein product is CASKVVGPAEAFF.

The V gene is TRBV27, the J gene TRBJ1-2; 7 bases fit TRBD1. The ends lost 4 bases at V and 5 bases at J; junction bases unmatched: 4. In germline, CDR1 is MNHEY, CDR2 SMNVEV (reference sequence). The CDR3 runs 13 residues. DNA of the CDR3: TGTGCCAGCAGTTCGGGACAGACATATGGCTACACCTTC. Translation: CASSSGQTYGYTF.

The chain combines TRBV5-8 with TRBJ1-2; 10 nucleotides agree with TRBD1. The CDR3 sequence is 13 residues long. After removal of 3 bases from V and 6 bases from J, the junction contained 2 bases not matched to a gene. Germline lookup yields CDR1 SGHTS and CDR2 YDEGEE. The CDR3 DNA is TGTGCCAGCAGCTGGGGACAGGGGAATGGCTACACCTTC. It translates to CASSWGQGNGYTF.

The chain couples TRBV5-1 to TRBJ1-1; 11 bases line up with TRBD1. CDR3 size: 18 residues. The V segment lost 4 bases and the J segment 0 bases; nucleotides outside the gene matches: 11. CDR1 and CDR2 (germline): SGHRS, YFSETQ. For the CDR3, the DNA is TGCGCCAGCAGCCGCACGGGGACAGGGGGTGAAATGAACACTGAAGCTTTCTTT. Protein product: CASSRTGTGGEMNTEAFF.

V and J are TRBV7-2 and TRBJ2-4, with D possibly being TRBD1 (6 bases). The germline V gene has CDR1 SGHTA and CDR2 FQGNSA. The CDR3 is 18 amino acids. Trimming stripped 2 bases from V and 2 bases from J, with 19 bases between. CDR3 DNA sequence: TGTGCCAGCAGCTTATCCAGGGGCGAGGGTGGGACCAAAAACATTCAGTACTTC. It codes for CASSLSRGEGGTKNIQYF.